The 28 T cell receptor beta chains below all came from one sample that was sequenced in a study of glioma-infiltrating T cells (TCRdb year 2016). Sequenced using an Illumina MiSeq. TCR alpha and beta CDR3 regions were amplified with the iRepertoire nested amplicon-rescue multiplex PCR (arm-PCR) platform from RNA. Using fastp at Q25 and MiXCR, TCRdb reprocessed the public reads and kept productive beta chains. Each CDR3 protein gets just one entry, which takes the most common genes and DNA from the rows behind it. This sample gives about 140,000 distinct CDR3 sequences in total; about 39% of them show up just once. Around a fifth of the sample rests with the top ten. Sequenced input: glioma tissue, nonneoplastic brain tissue, or PBMCs (not recorded which). These receptor sequences come from a human donor with low-grade glioma or glioblastoma, undergoing nonglioma brain surgery, or in good health (not recorded which).

This clonotype was detected ten times or more. J is TRBJ2-1 and V is TRBV25-1, with 7 bases fitting TRBD1. This CDR3 contains 13 residues. With 5 bases clipped from V and 7 bases from J, the junction kept 5 bases outside the gene matches. The germline V gene has CDR1 MGHDK and CDR2 SYGVNS. The CDR3 here is CASSWVTGNEQFF. The CDR3 DNA is TGTGCCAGCAGTTGGGTGACAGGGAATGAGCAGTTCTTC.

Details on this clonotype: This clone may be a read error of a much larger clone one base away. This chain links TRBV2 with TRBJ1-6; unclear D gene. The CDR3 consists of 14 residues. CDR1 and CDR2 (germline): SNHLY, FYNNEI. The V gene lost 9 bases and the J gene lost 8 bases, with 17 bases spanning the gap. CDR3 DNA sequence: TGTGCCAGGGGAGAGGGCATTCAGGATTCACCCCTCCACTTT. Residues: CARGEGIQDSPLHF.

The table lists this clonotype with a few counts. The rearrangement joins TRBV27 to TRBJ2-5; D is unclear. V was shortened by 3 bases and J by 2 bases, with 10 bases between the two germline ends. Germline values: CDR1 MNHEY, CDR2 SMNVEV (reference sequence). The CDR3 totals 14 residues. CDR3 sequence (DNA): TGTGCCAGCAGTTTGGAGTTCAAACAAGAGACCCAGTACTTC. This encodes CASSLEFKQETQYF.

J is TRBJ2-3 and V is TRBV20-1; D uncertain. From germline, CDR1 is DFQATT and CDR2 SNEGSKA (reference sequence). Trimming took 2 bases from V and 1 from J, leaving 10 bases between them. The CDR3 length is 14 residues. The CDR3 here is CSARPFRGTDTQYF. CDR3 coding DNA: TGCAGTGCTAGACCATTCCGGGGCACAGATACGCAGTATTTT.

This clonotype was detected a few times. The chain joins TRBV20-1 to TRBJ2-3, with D tentatively TRBD1 (6 bases). V dropped 6 bases and J dropped 2 bases, with 18 bases sitting between them. Germline lookup yields CDR1 DFQATT and CDR2 SNEGSKA (reference sequence). This CDR3 has 15 amino acids. The CDR3 DNA reads TGCAGTGCGCCTCTCACAGGGTTGTTCACAGATACGCAGTATTTT. Translated, it gives CSAPLTGLFTDTQYF.

To note about this clonotype: A much larger clone lies one base from this, so it may be a read error. The J gene is TRBJ1-2, the V gene TRBV2, with 7 bases identical to TRBD1. J was trimmed by 2 bases and V by 5 bases; bases with no gene match: 2. There are 13 residues in the CDR3. Germline CDR1 is SNHLY and CDR2 is FYNNEI. CDR3 residues: CASSTTGNYGYTF. CDR3 DNA sequence: TGTGCCAGCAGTACGACAGGGAACTATGGCTACACCTTC.

V and J are TRBV2 and TRBJ1-4; D may be TRBD1 (5 bases). V was trimmed by 5 bases and J by 8 bases, leaving 15 bases between them. The V gene's germline CDR1 is SNHLY and CDR2 FYNNEI. CDR3 length: 14 residues. Here the CDR3 DNA reads TGTGCCAGCAGTAGGACACCGACCGGAGAAAAACTGTTTTTT. Translation: CASSRTPTGEKLFF.

This clonotype was observed a handful of times. This sequence joins TRBV6-1 and TRBJ2-1, with 10 bases lining up with TRBD1. The CDR3 runs to 16 residues. The germline V gene encodes CDR1 MNHNS and CDR2 SASEGT. After removal of 6 bases from V and 4 bases from J, the junction contained 9 bases not matched to a gene. CDR3: CASSVTGTGVYNEQFF. CDR3 coding DNA: TGTGCCAGCAGCGTTACCGGGACAGGGGTTTACAATGAGCAGTTCTTC.

The rearrangement uses TRBV2 and TRBJ1-2; D uncertain. This CDR3 has 13 amino acids. Germline-derived CDR1 and CDR2 are SNHLY and FYNNEI. The ends were cut back, 3 bases at V and 0 bases at J, with 5 bases in the middle. CDR3 sequence (DNA): TGTGCCAGCAGTGAGGTCCCTAACTATGGCTACACCTTC. Protein: CASSEVPNYGYTF.

J is TRBJ1-1 and V is TRBV6-1, with D uncertain. The CDR3 covers 13 residues. V was clipped by 9 bases and J by 0 bases, with 11 bases between them. Germline CDR1 is MNHNS and CDR2 is SASEGT. The CDR3 region is CASELGLNTEAFF. The CDR3 DNA reads TGTGCCAGTGAACTGGGGTTGAACACTGAAGCTTTCTTT.

Points on this clonotype: Just one base apart from a much larger clone, this may be a read error. This is likely a read error, given that the CDR3 carries no conserved phenylalanine or tryptophan at its end. The chain is built from TRBV20-1 and TRBJ2-3; D ambiguous. V gave up 6 bases and J gave up 4 bases, with 14 bases separating them. Germline V gene sequence: CDR1 DFQATT, CDR2 SNEGSKA (reference sequence). The CDR3 is 13 amino acids. The CDR3 nucleotides are TGCAGTGCCCCCGGCCGCCAGTCAGATACGCAGTATTCT. It translates to CSAPGRQSDTQYS.

This clonotype has more than one count but fewer than ten. V gene TRBV20-1 combines with J gene TRBJ1-2; D unclear. Trimming pared 1 base from V and 6 bases from J, leaving 9 bases between. Germline V gives CDR1 DFQATT, CDR2 SNEGSKA (reference sequence). The CDR3 is 12 amino acids. The CDR3 spells CSARVGQDGYTF. The CDR3 bases are TGCAGTGCTAGAGTGGGCCAGGATGGCTACACCTTC.

A note on this clonotype: This may be a read error, as it is one base from a much larger clone. Here the CDR3 omits its conserved ending phenylalanine or tryptophan, so a read error is the likely source. The chain is built from TRBV6-1 and TRBJ1-5; D uncertain. This CDR3 is built from 12 residues. The V and J ends lost 6 bases and 10 bases respectively, with 13 bases between them. The germline gives CDR1 MNHNS, CDR2 SASEGT. The CDR3 is CASSHTGIPQHL. CDR3 in DNA: TGTGCCAGCAGCCATACGGGCATACCCCAGCATCTT.

The chain joins TRBV20-1 to TRBJ1-1, with 9 nucleotides matching TRBD1. The CDR3 consists of 14 residues. V lost 5 bases to trimming and J lost 5 bases; unmatched junction nucleotides: 9. Germline values: CDR1 DFQATT, CDR2 SNEGSKA (reference sequence). The CDR3 protein is CSAQGDRGMTEAFF. The CDR3 DNA reads TGCAGTGCTCAAGGCGACAGGGGGATGACTGAAGCTTTCTTT.

The chain couples TRBV28 to TRBJ2-1, with TRBD1 matching 9 bases. The germline CDR1 and CDR2 sequences are MDHEN and SYDVKM. Trimming removed 7 bases from V and 10 bases from J; junction bases left unmatched: 14. The CDR3 has 15 residues. The CDR3 DNA follows: TGTGCCAGCACCGAAAGACAGGGGGGACGTGGCGAGCAGTTCTTC. Translated, it gives CASTERQGGRGEQFF.

Only a few counts were recorded for this clonotype. The chain carries TRBV12-3 or TRBV12-4 and TRBJ2-5; D unclear. V was shortened by 6 bases and J by 5 bases, with 13 bases between the two germline ends. CDR3 size: 13 residues. The CDR3 loop reads CASSQTWDETQYF. The DNA of the CDR3 is TGTGCCAGCAGCCAGACCTGGGATGAGACCCAGTACTTC.

This clonotype was picked up many times. The chain joins TRBV20-1 to TRBJ2-7, with no clear D. CDR1 and CDR2 from the germline V gene are DFQATT and SNEGSKA (reference sequence). The CDR3 length is 11 residues. V was trimmed by 0 bases and J by 7 bases, leaving 7 bases between them. The CDR3 sequence is CSAREVREQYF. CDR3 nucleotides: TGCAGTGCTAGAGAGGTGAGGGAGCAGTACTTC.

The chain links TRBV6-6 to TRBJ2-7; 10 nucleotides agree with TRBD2. V shed 2 bases and J 7 bases; nucleotides not matched to a gene: 11. Germline V gene lookup returns CDR1 MNHNY and CDR2 SVGAGI (reference sequence). The CDR3 spans 16 residues. This CDR3 is CASSYGSLAGVEEQYF. CDR3 DNA sequence: TGTGCCAGCAGTTACGGTAGCCTAGCGGGAGTTGAAGAGCAGTACTTC.

The rearrangement joins TRBV4-3 to TRBJ2-1, with D tentatively TRBD1 (5 bases). The V end was cut by 5 bases, the J end by 2 bases, with 13 bases between. Germline loops: CDR1 LGHNA, CDR2 YSLEER. There are 15 residues in the CDR3. DNA of the CDR3: TGCGCCAGCAGCTCAGGGCAAACGGCCTACAATGAGCAGTTCTTC. Encoded protein: CASSSGQTAYNEQFF.

The chain is built from TRBV6-2 or TRBV6-3 and TRBJ1-2; weak D call: TRBD1 (6 bases). The CDR3 loop spans 13 amino acids. The germline gives CDR1 MNHEY, CDR2 SVGEGT. Trimming removed 8 bases from V and 2 bases from J, with 12 bases in between. CDR3 coding DNA: TGTGCCAGCGGTCGGACAGTCAACTATGGCTACACCTTC. It specifies CASGRTVNYGYTF.

The chain couples TRBV20-1 to TRBJ2-1; no firm D call. The CDR3 spans 12 residues. Germline lookup yields CDR1 DFQATT and CDR2 SNEGSKA (reference sequence). Trimming cost V 0 bases and J 9 bases, with 9 bases left between them. The DNA of the CDR3 is TGCAGTGCTAGAGATCTGACTTTTGAGCAGTTCTTC. It specifies CSARDLTFEQFF.

This clonotype appeared many times. The V gene is TRBV6-6, the J gene TRBJ2-3; D is undetermined. CDR1 and CDR2 (germline): MNHNY, SVGAGI (reference sequence). Trimming shortened V by 2 bases and J by 6 bases, and 6 bases separated the two germline ends. The length of the CDR3 is 12 residues. The CDR3 nucleotides are TGTGCCAGCAGTTACGCGAGTGATACGCAGTATTTT. It is translated as CASSYASDTQYF.

This clonotype occurred a few times. CDR3 coding DNA: TGCAGTGCTACGACAGGAACCTACGAGCAGTACTTC. Its protein product is CSATTGTYEQYF. The chain combines TRBV20-1 with TRBJ2-7, with a tentative D call TRBD1 (6 bases). Trimming took 4 bases from V and 2 from J, leaving 9 bases between them. Germline loops: CDR1 DFQATT, CDR2 SNEGSKA (reference sequence). This CDR3 spans 12 amino acids.

For this clonotype: At one end the junction does not follow the germline gene, possibly because of a read error. The CDR3 loop reads CASSPQGRDGNEQSF. CDR3 DNA sequence: TGTGCCAGCTCACCCCAAGGACGGGACGGGAATGAGCAGTCCTTC. The genes are TRBV18 and TRBJ2-1, with D possibly being TRBD1 or TRBD2 (5 bases each). The CDR3 has 15 amino acids. Per the germline V gene, CDR1 is KGHSH and CDR2 is LQKENI.

About this clonotype itself: The junction departs from the called germline gene at one end, perhaps through a read error. This sequence joins TRBV7-9 and TRBJ1-1; D is uncertain. The CDR3 totals 14 residues. Per germline, CDR1 SEHNR and CDR2 FQNEAQ (reference sequence). As DNA, the CDR3 is TGTGCCAGCAGCATAAGGTTACTGAACACTGAAGCTCTCTTT. Its translation is CASSIRLLNTEALF.

The table lists this clonotype with many counts. J is TRBJ1-1 and V is TRBV7-6; no firm D call. The V end lost 1 base, the J end lost 3 bases, and 6 bases lay between the germline ends. From germline, CDR1 is SGHVS and CDR2 FNYEAQ. This CDR3 comprises 13 residues. In nucleotides, the CDR3 is TGTGCCAGCAGCTTAGAATGGGACACTGAAGCTTTCTTT. Protein: CASSLEWDTEAFF.

This clonotype was seen a few times. The chain carries TRBV20-1 and TRBJ2-5; a possible D gene is TRBD2 (7 bases). Trimming stripped 6 bases from V and 1 base from J, with 18 bases between. The CDR3 runs 15 residues. CDR1 and CDR2 (germline): DFQATT, SNEGSKA (reference sequence). CDR3 sequence reads: CSARGQGGAQETQYF. CDR3 DNA: TGCAGTGCCCGGGGGCAGGGAGGGGCCCAAGAGACCCAGTACTTC.

V and J are TRBV19 and TRBJ2-5; 7 bases fit TRBD1. The CDR3 length is 14 residues. V dropped 6 bases and J dropped 0; count of bases not matched to a gene: 4. CDR1 LNHDA and CDR2 SQIVND come from the germline V gene (reference sequence). The CDR3 coding sequence is TGTGCCAGTAGCCCACAGGGGAACCAAGAGACCCAGTACTTC. Amino acid sequence: CASSPQGNQETQYF.